This T cell receptor beta chain stems from a study of control samples from healthy donors and cancer patients. TCRdb's copy holds only in-frame clones and misses some; the assay was immunoSEQ multiplex PCR. The table lists about 250,000 clones, roughly 80% of them singletons. With 4 bases removed from V and 2 bases from J, the gap between germline ends came to 17 bases. Germline V gene data show CDR1 as SGHKS and CDR2 as YYEKEE (reference sequence). CDR3 length: 16 amino acids. The V and J genes are TRBV5-5 and TRBJ2-3; D gene uncertain. The sequence derives from a woman between 55 and 75 years old with lung cancer. Material: PBMCs. CDR3 sequence (DNA): TGTGCCAGCAGCGTAACACCCAGGCACTACACAGATACGCAGTATTTT. This sequence encodes CASSVTPRHYTDTQYF. Using reference TRBV5-5 and TRBJ2-3 for the parts outside the CDR3, the full variable domain is DAGVTQSPTHLIKTRGQQVTLRCSPISGHKSVSWYQQVLGQGPQFIFQYYEKEERGRGNFPDRFSARQFPNYSSELNVNALLLGDSALYLCASSVTPRHYTDTQYFGPGTRLTVL.